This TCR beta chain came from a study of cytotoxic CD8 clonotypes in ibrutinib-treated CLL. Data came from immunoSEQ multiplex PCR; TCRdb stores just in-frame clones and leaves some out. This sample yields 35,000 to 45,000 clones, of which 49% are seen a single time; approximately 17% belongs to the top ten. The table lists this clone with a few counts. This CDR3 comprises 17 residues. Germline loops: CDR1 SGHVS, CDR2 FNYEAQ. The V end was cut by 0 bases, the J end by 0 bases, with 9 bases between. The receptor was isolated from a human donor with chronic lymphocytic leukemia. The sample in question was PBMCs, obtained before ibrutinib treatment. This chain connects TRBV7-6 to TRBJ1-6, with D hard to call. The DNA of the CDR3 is TGTGCCAGCAGCTTAGCGCCGTCGAGCTCCTATAATTCACCCCTCCACTTT. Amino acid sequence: CASSLAPSSSYNSPLHF.